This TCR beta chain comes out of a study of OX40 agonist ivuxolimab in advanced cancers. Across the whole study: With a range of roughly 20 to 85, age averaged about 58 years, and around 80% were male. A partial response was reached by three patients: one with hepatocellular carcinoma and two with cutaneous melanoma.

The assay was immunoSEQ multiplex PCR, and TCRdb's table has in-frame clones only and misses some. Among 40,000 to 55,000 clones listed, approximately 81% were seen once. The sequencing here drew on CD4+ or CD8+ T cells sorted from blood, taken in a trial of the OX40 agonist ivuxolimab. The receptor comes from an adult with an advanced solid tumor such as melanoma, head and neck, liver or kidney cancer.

CDR3 residues: CASSFFGLDLNYNEQFF. The DNA for the CDR3 is TGTGCCAGCAGCTTTTTTGGCCTAGACTTAAACTACAATGAGCAGTTCTTC. V and J are TRBV9 and TRBJ2-1; D is unresolved. The germline V and J ends were trimmed by 4 bases and 3 bases, with 20 bases remaining between them. The CDR3 is 17 amino acids. From germline, CDR1 is SGDLS and CDR2 YYNGEE.